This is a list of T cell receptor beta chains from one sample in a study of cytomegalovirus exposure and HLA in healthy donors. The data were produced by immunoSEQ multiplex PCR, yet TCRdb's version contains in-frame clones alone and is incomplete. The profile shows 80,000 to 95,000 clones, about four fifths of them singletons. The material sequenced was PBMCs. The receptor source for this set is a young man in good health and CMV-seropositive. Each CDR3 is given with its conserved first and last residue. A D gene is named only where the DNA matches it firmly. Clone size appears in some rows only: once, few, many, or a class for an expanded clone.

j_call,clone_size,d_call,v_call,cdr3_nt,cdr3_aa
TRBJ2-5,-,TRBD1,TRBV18,TGTGCCAGCTCACCGCCCGGGACAGGGAGGGAGACCCAGTACTTC,CASSPPGTGRETQYF
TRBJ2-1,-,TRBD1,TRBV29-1,TGCAGCGTGATAACTCCAATACAGGGGAGTATTGGGAATGAGCAGTTCTTC,CSVITPIQGSIGNEQFF
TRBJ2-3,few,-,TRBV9,TGTGCCAGCAGCGTAGCCCCCCACACAGATACGCAGTATTTT,CASSVAPHTDTQYF
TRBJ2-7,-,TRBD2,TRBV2,TGTGCCAGCAGCGGCGGGAGGGGTCCCTACGAGCAGTACTTC,CASSGGRGPYEQYF
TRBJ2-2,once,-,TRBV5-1,TGCGCCAGCTTCCTGCGGCCCCCGAACACCGGGGAGCTGTTTTTT,CASFLRPPNTGELFF
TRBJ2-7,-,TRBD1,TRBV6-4,TGTGCCAGCAGTGAGACAGGGGGCTTCGAGCAGTACTTC,CASSETGGFEQYF
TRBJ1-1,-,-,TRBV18,TGTGCCAGCTCACCTCCACAGGGAAAGAAGACTGAAGCTTTCTTT,CASSPPQGKKTEAFF
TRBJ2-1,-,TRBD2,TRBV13,TGTGCCAGCACCCAACGAAAGGCTAGCGGGAGTTTTGCGCATGAGCAGTTCTTC,CASTQRKASGSFAHEQFF
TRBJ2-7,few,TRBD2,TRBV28,TGTGCCAGCAGTTTAGCGGGAGGGTGGAACGAGCAGTACTTC,CASSLAGGWNEQYF
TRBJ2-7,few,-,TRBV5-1,TGCGCCAGCAGCTTGCGGCAGGGCGAGCAGTACTTC,CASSLRQGEQYF
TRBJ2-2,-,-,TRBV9,TGTGCCAGCAGCGCGCATACTAGCTCCAGGGAGCTGTTTTTT,CASSAHTSSRELFF
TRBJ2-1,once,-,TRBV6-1,TGTGCCAGCAGTATGTCGGGAGCCTCCTACAATGAGCAGTTCTTC,CASSMSGASYNEQFF
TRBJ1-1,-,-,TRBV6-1,TGTGCCAGCAGTGAAGCGCTTCCGACTATGAACACTGAAGCTTTCTTT,CASSEALPTMNTEAFF
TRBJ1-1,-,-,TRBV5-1,TGCGCCAGCAGCTTGTTAGGGGCAAACACTGAAGCTTTCTTT,CASSLLGANTEAFF
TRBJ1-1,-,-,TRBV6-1,TGTGCCAGCAGTGACGCAGGGGTGATGACTGAAGCTTTCTTT,CASSDAGVMTEAFF
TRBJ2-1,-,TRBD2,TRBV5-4,TGTGCCAGCAGCTTGGAACTAGCGGGAAATGAGCAGTTCTTC,CASSLELAGNEQFF
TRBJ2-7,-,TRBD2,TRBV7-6,TGTGCCAGCAGCCTAGGGACTAGCTCGTCCTACGAGCAGTACTTC,CASSLGTSSSYEQYF
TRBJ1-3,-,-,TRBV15,TGTGCCACCAGCAGAGAATCATTCTCTGGAAACACCATATATTTT,CATSRESFSGNTIYF
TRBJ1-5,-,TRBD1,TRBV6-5,TGTGCCAGCAGTGACAGGGAAATGAGTCAGCCCCAGCATTTT,CASSDREMSQPQHF
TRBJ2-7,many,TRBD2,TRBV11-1,TGTGCCAGCAGCCGTCTTGTAGCGGGAGGATACGAGCAGTACTTC,CASSRLVAGGYEQYF
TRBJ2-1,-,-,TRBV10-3,TGTGCCATCAGCATGCGACAGGAGGGGGCTGAGCAGTTCTTC,CAISMRQEGAEQFF
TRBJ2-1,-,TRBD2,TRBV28,TGTGCCAGCAGTTTAACACTAGCGGGATCCAATGAGCAGTTCTTC,CASSLTLAGSNEQFF
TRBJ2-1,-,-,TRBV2,TGTGCCAGCAGGGTGGCTGAGCAGTTCTTC,CASRVAEQFF
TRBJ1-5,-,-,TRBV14,TGTGCCAGCAGCCGCGGCCCTTATCAGCCCCAGCATTTT,CASSRGPYQPQHF
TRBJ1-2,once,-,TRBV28,TGTGCCAGCAGGATCTGGGGCGGGGACGGCTACACCTTC,CASRIWGGDGYTF
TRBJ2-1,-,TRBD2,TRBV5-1,TGCGCCAGCAGTCGACTAGCGGGAGTCCAAAATGAGCAGTTCTTC,CASSRLAGVQNEQFF
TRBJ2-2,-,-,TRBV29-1,TGCAGCCATACCCACGGGACCGGGGAGCTGTTTTTT,CSHTHGTGELFF
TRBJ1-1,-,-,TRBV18,TGTGCCAGCACGACACTGGTTGCGACTGAAGCTTTCTTT,CASTTLVATEAFF
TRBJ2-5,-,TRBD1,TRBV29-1,TGCAGCGCCTCGGCCCGGGACAGACCCCAAGAGACCCAGTACTTC,CSASARDRPQETQYF
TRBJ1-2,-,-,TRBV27,TGTGCCAGCAGTACACATTCCAGGGGTGGCTACACCTTC,CASSTHSRGGYTF
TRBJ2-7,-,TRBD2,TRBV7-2,TGTGCCAGCAGCTTAGTTGTGACTAGCGGCTACGAGCAGTACTTC,CASSLVVTSGYEQYF
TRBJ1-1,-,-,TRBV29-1,TGCAGCGTTGAGAGGGTATTGGGAGCTTTCTTT,CSVERVLGAFF
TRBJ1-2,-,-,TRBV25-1,TGTGCCACAAGTAGGGGCCGAAACTATGGCTACACCTTC,CATSRGRNYGYTF
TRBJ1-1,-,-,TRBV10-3,TGTGCCATCAGTACCACAGGCCCGGTGGGGATTGCTTTCTTT,CAISTTGPVGIAFF
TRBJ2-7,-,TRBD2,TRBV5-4,TGTGCCAGCAGCCAAGAAGGGACTAGCGGGAGGTACGAGCAGTACTTC,CASSQEGTSGRYEQYF
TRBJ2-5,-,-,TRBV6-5,TGTGCCAGCAGTTACACAGGAGAGACCCAGTACTTC,CASSYTGETQYF
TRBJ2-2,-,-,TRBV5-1,TGCGCCAGCAGCTTCGGGGTTTCCGGGGAGCTGTTTTTT,CASSFGVSGELFF
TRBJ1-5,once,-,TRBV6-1,TGTGCCAGCAGTGGCCGACAGAGCACCCCTCCAGGAAGAAGCAATCAGCCCCAGCATTTT,CASSGRQSTPPGRSNQPQHF
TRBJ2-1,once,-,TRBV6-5,TGTGCCAGCAGACAACGGGGGACCCTCTACAATGAGCAGTTCTTC,CASRQRGTLYNEQFF
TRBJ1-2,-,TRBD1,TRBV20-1,TGCAGTATACAGGGGCTTAAGGGCTACACCTTC,CSIQGLKGYTF
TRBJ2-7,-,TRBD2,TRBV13,TGTGCCAGCAGCCCGGGGACTAGCGGAGGTGAGCAGTACTTC,CASSPGTSGGEQYF
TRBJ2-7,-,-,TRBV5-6,TGTGCCAGCAGCCGCGGCTCCTACGAGCAGTACTTC,CASSRGSYEQYF
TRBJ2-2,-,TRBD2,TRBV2,TGTGCCAGCAGTGAAGGGCTGGGTAGCGGGGCCTTCGCCGGGGAGCTGTTTTTT,CASSEGLGSGAFAGELFF
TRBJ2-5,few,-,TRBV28,TGTGCCAGCAGCACAACCAGGGCTTCGGAGACCCAGTACTTC,CASSTTRASETQYF
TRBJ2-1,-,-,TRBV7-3,TGTGCCAGCAGCTTACGGGACAATGAGCAGTTCTTC,CASSLRDNEQFF
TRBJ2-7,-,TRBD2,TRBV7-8,TGTGCCAGCGTTGGCGGGAGAGGATCCTACGAGCAGTACTTC,CASVGGRGSYEQYF
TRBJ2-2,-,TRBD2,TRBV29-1,TGCAGCGTTCTTCCGGGCGGGGGACCGAGCACCGGGGAGCTGTTTTTT,CSVLPGGGPSTGELFF
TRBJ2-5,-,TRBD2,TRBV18,TGTGCCAGCTCGCCGGGAGGAGATGAGACCCAGTACTTC,CASSPGGDETQYF